The 29 T cell receptor beta chains listed next were all sequenced from one sample in a study of CD8 T cells in ankylosing spondylitis. TCRdb reanalysed the 5' RACE reads using MiXCR and keeps one entry per CDR3 protein. The sample consists of some 700,000 distinct CDR3 sequences, around 17% of them appearing once. Findings of the study overall: Roughly eight highly homologous variants made up a TCR beta motif that seemed to typify ankylosing spondylitis blood.

The antigens for these receptors are not known. Source material: blood, either unsorted or a sorted T cell fraction (not recorded which). All receptors come from a male donor with ankylosing spondylitis.

The chain uses TRBV18 and TRBJ1-2; 9 bases are a match to TRBD1. V lost 0 bases, J lost 1 base, and 0 bases stayed unmatched. Looked up from germline, CDR1 is KGHSH and CDR2 is LQKENI. The CDR3 totals 15 residues. The CDR3, as DNA: TGTGCCAGCTCACCACCGGGACAGGGTAACTATGGCTACACCTTC. Protein sequence: CASSPPGQGNYGYTF.

J is TRBJ2-3 and V is TRBV28; no firm D call. Germline values: CDR1 MDHEN, CDR2 SYDVKM. The V end lost 2 bases, the J end lost 7 bases, and 10 bases lay between the germline ends. The CDR3 length is 13 residues. CDR3 DNA: TGTGCCAGCAGTTTAGTAGGGTCGCATACGCAGTATTTT. Translating it yields CASSLVGSHTQYF.

Details on this clonotype: The junction and the germline gene differ at one end; a read error may be behind it. The chain has TRBV7-2 and TRBJ2-1, with 8 bases that match TRBD2. Germline assignment: CDR1 SGHTA and CDR2 FQGNSA. The CDR3 has 16 amino acids. As DNA, the CDR3 is TGTGCCATCAGCTTCGCAAGCGGGAGTAGGGGCACTGAGCAGTTCTTC. As protein: CAISFASGSRGTEQFF. Variable domain in full (rest from reference TRBV7-2 and TRBJ2-1): GAGVSQSPSNKVTEKGKDVELRCDPISGHTALYWYRQSLGQGLEFLIYFQGNSAPDKSGLPSDRFSAERTGGSVSTLTIQRTQQEDSAVYLCAISFASGSRGTEQFFGPGTRLTVL.

This clonotype occurred a few times. The V and J genes are TRBV27 and TRBJ1-1; no clear D. This CDR3 spans 12 amino acids. V lost 8 bases and J lost 1, with 8 bases in between. Germline V gives CDR1 MNHEY, CDR2 SMNVEV (reference sequence). The CDR3 reads CASGWGNTEAFF. CDR3 in DNA: TGTGCCAGCGGGTGGGGGAACACTGAAGCTTTCTTT.

V gene TRBV12-3 or TRBV12-4 combines with J gene TRBJ2-3, with 7 nucleotides matching TRBD2. V trimming: 5 bases; J trimming: 2 bases; junction bases outside the gene matches: 4. The CDR3 sequence is 14 residues long. CDR3: CASSVRGNTDTQYF. DNA of the CDR3: TGTGCCAGCAGTGTGCGGGGGAACACAGATACGCAGTATTTT.

The table lists this clonotype with a few counts. The chain employs TRBV6-1 and TRBJ2-7, with 12 bases aligning to TRBD2. Looked up from germline, CDR1 is MNHNS and CDR2 is SASEGT. The CDR3 covers 15 residues. V shed 6 bases, J shed 0 bases, and the junction held 3 bases outside the gene matches. The CDR3 loop is CASRGLAGTSYEQYF. The CDR3 DNA reads TGTGCCAGCAGAGGACTAGCGGGAACCTCCTACGAGCAGTACTTC.

CDR3 sequence reads: CSALTGVPYEQYF. The CDR3 bases are TGCAGTGCGCTAACAGGGGTCCCCTACGAGCAGTACTTC. This rearrangement joins TRBV20-1 to TRBJ2-7, with 7 bases aligning to TRBD1. Per germline, CDR1 DFQATT and CDR2 SNEGSKA (reference sequence). With V trimmed by 6 bases and J by 2 bases, 7 bases remained unmatched. This CDR3 region has 13 residues.

This clonotype was seen a few times. V usage is TRBV20-1 and J usage is TRBJ2-3; 9 bases match TRBD2. The CDR3 has 16 residues. The V and J ends lost 6 bases and 3 bases, in that order; junction bases with no gene match: 13. Germline V CDR1 and CDR2: DFQATT, SNEGSKA (reference sequence). The CDR3 DNA reads TGCAGTGCCACGAGAATCGCGGGAGGGCCAACAGATACGCAGTATTTT. Translating gives CSATRIAGGPTDTQYF.

The gene calls are TRBV7-3 and TRBJ2-5; TRBD2 aligns across 7 bases. CDR1 is SGHTA, CDR2 FQGTGA, per germline. The V and J ends lost 2 bases and 3 bases, in that order; junction bases with no gene match: 3. This CDR3 is built from 14 residues. DNA for the CDR3: TGTGCCAGCAGCTTAGCGGGGGAGGAAGAGACCCAGTACTTC. Protein sequence: CASSLAGEEETQYF. Based on the CDR3 plus reference TRBV7-3 and TRBJ2-5, the full variable domain is GAGVSQTPSNKVTEKGKYVELRCDPISGHTALYWYRQSLGQGPEFLIYFQGTGAADDSGLPNDRFFAVRPEGSVSTLKIQRTERGDSAVYLCASSLAGEEETQYFGPGTRLLVL.

This clonotype was detected a few times. The chain combines TRBV25-1 with TRBJ2-3, with D tentatively TRBD2 (5 bases). This CDR3 has 22 amino acids. The V gene lost 2 bases and the J gene lost 2 bases, with 32 bases spanning the gap. The V gene's germline CDR1 is MGHDK and CDR2 SYGVNS. The CDR3 is CASSENFLPDSTNHLPTDTQYF. In DNA form, the CDR3 reads TGTGCCAGCAGTGAAAACTTCCTACCGGACTCCACAAATCATTTACCCACAGATACGCAGTATTTT.

The chain recombines TRBV20-1 with TRBJ1-5; no clear D. Germline V CDR1 and CDR2: DFQATT, SNEGSKA (reference sequence). Trimming removed 6 bases from V and 0 bases from J, with 12 bases in between. This CDR3 region has 14 residues. The CDR3 nucleotides read TGCAGTGCCAACCGGGCCGATAGCAATCAGCCCCAGCATTTT. This encodes CSANRADSNQPQHF.

This clonotype came up a few times. This rearrangement joins TRBV5-1 to TRBJ1-1; TRBD1 might be the D (5 bases). V was shortened by 7 bases and J by 6 bases, with 16 bases between the two germline ends. From germline, CDR1 is SGHRS and CDR2 YFSETQ. CDR3 length: 13 residues. CDR3 sequence (DNA): TGCGCCAGCGGCAGCGGGGGGAAGTCTGAAGCTTTCTTT. Amino acid sequence: CASGSGGKSEAFF.

The gene calls are TRBV7-8 and TRBJ2-2, with D unclear. CDR1 and CDR2 (germline): SGHVS, FQNEAQ. This CDR3 is built from 13 residues. The ends were cut back, 4 bases at V and 8 bases at J, with 11 bases in the middle. The CDR3 sequence is CASSSPPRGELFF. As DNA, the CDR3 is TGTGCCAGCAGCTCGCCCCCTAGGGGGGAGCTGTTTTTT.

A few counts support this clonotype. This sequence joins TRBV12-3 or TRBV12-4 and TRBJ1-3; 9 bases match TRBD1. J gave up 4 bases and V 6 bases, and 4 bases lay outside the gene matches. The CDR3 runs 14 residues. The chain's CDR3 is CASSDTGGGNTIYF. DNA for the CDR3: TGTGCCAGCAGCGATACAGGGGGCGGAAACACCATATATTTT.

This sequence joins TRBV6-2 or TRBV6-3 and TRBJ2-7; TRBD1 matches at 7 bases. The junction had 11 bases not matched to a gene; V was cut back by 2 bases and J by 4 bases. Germline CDR1 MNHEY, CDR2 SVGEGT. The CDR3 contains 16 residues. CDR3 amino acids: CASSYPPRTGLYEQYF. CDR3 nucleotide sequence: TGTGCCAGCAGTTACCCCCCCCGGACAGGACTGTACGAGCAGTACTTC.

The chain uses TRBV10-3 and TRBJ1-2; TRBD1 matches at 7 bases. Looked up from germline, CDR1 is ENHRY and CDR2 is SYGVKD. The ends lost 6 bases at V and 3 bases at J; junction bases unmatched: 13. CDR3 length: 16 amino acids. Here the CDR3 reads CAISAPRTGDHYGYTF. As DNA, the CDR3 is TGTGCCATCAGCGCACCTCGAACAGGGGATCACTATGGCTACACCTTC.

As concerns this clonotype: The DNA is omitted, as the CDR3 cannot be located on it reliably, and the CDR3 follows TCRdb's listing. The J gene is TRBJ2-2, the V gene TRBV1. TRBV1 is termed a pseudogene. 14 amino acids form the CDR3, both terminal residues included. CDR3 amino acids: CTSSQGQQPGSCFF.

A few counts support this clonotype. The rearrangement uses TRBV6-2 or TRBV6-3 and TRBJ1-1; D is undetermined. The CDR3 extends over 15 amino acids. Between the trimmed V and J ends, which lost 0 bases and 1 base, there was a span of 9 bases. The germline V gene encodes CDR1 MNHEY and CDR2 SVGEGT. CDR3 in amino acids: CASSYSNYRNTEAFF. The CDR3 DNA is TGTGCCAGCAGTTACTCGAACTACCGGAACACTGAAGCTTTCTTT.

J is TRBJ2-3 and V is TRBV2, with 8 nucleotides matching TRBD1. The V gene end was trimmed by 5 bases and the J gene end by 1 base; junction bases not matched to a gene: 5. The germline CDR1 and CDR2 sequences are SNHLY and FYNNEI. The CDR3 has 15 amino acids. CDR3 DNA: TGTGCCAGCAGTCAGACAGGGGCAGGCACAGATACGCAGTATTTT. Protein sequence: CASSQTGAGTDTQYF.

V is TRBV7-9 and J is TRBJ2-4, with 9 bases identical to TRBD1. The V gene end was trimmed by 5 bases and the J gene end by 8 bases; junction bases not matched to a gene: 4. Per germline, CDR1 SEHNR and CDR2 FQNEAQ (reference sequence). CDR3 length: 13 residues. CDR3 sequence reads: CASSLRDRDIQYF. The DNA for the CDR3 is TGTGCCAGCAGCCTCCGGGACAGGGACATTCAGTACTTC.

The V and J genes are TRBV7-8 and TRBJ2-1, with 7 bases matching TRBD2. With V trimmed by 2 bases and J by 3 bases, 4 bases remained unmatched. This CDR3 comprises 15 residues. Germline CDR1 is SGHVS and CDR2 is FQNEAQ. CDR3 amino acids: CASSLTSDHYNEQFF. Written as DNA, the CDR3 is TGTGCCAGCAGCTTAACTAGCGACCACTACAATGAGCAGTTCTTC.

The genes are TRBV5-4 and TRBJ2-7; 9 bases agree with TRBD2. The V segment lost 4 bases and the J segment 1 base; nucleotides outside the gene matches: 3. Germline values: CDR1 SGHNT, CDR2 YYREEE (reference sequence). This CDR3 is 14 amino acids long. CDR3 region: CASSPGLASYEQYF. For the CDR3, the DNA is TGTGCCAGCAGCCCGGGACTAGCTTCCTACGAGCAGTACTTC.

This clonotype has ten or more counts. This rearrangement joins TRBV20-1 to TRBJ2-3, with D possibly being TRBD2 (6 bases). The length of the CDR3 is 12 residues. V was shortened by 2 bases and J by 4 bases, with 7 bases between the two germline ends. Germline assignment: CDR1 DFQATT and CDR2 SNEGSKA (reference sequence). The CDR3: CSARPGADTQYF. CDR3 sequence (DNA): TGCAGTGCTAGACCGGGGGCAGATACGCAGTATTTT.

This rearrangement joins TRBV20-1 to TRBJ1-2; D remains unclear. This CDR3 has 14 amino acids. Deletions cut 6 bases from V and 4 bases from J, with 18 bases between. Germline CDR1 reads DFQATT; CDR2 reads SNEGSKA (reference sequence). CDR3 loop: CSAETWGAVYGYTF. The CDR3 DNA sequence: TGCAGTGCCGAAACGTGGGGTGCAGTCTATGGCTACACCTTC.

The rearrangement joins TRBV7-9 to TRBJ2-1, with 13 bases lining up with TRBD2. The CDR3 extends over 16 amino acids. CDR1 is SEHNR and CDR2 is FQNEAQ in the germline V gene (reference sequence). V shed 5 bases and J 7 bases; nucleotides not matched to a gene: 8. CDR3 sequence: CASSPTSGGLWNEQFF. CDR3 DNA: TGTGCCAGCAGCCCGACTAGCGGGGGGCTTTGGAATGAGCAGTTCTTC.

The table lists this clonotype with a few counts. The chain carries TRBV9 and TRBJ2-7; 10 nucleotides agree with TRBD2. V was pared by 2 bases and J by 7 bases, with 3 bases of the junction left unmatched. The CDR3 loop spans 13 amino acids. The germline CDR1 and CDR2 sequences are SGDLS and YYNGEE. The CDR3 sequence: CASSVGTSVEQYF. CDR3 DNA sequence: TGTGCCAGCAGCGTGGGGACTAGCGTGGAGCAGTACTTC.

The chain links TRBV6-1 to TRBJ1-1; D may be TRBD1 (5 bases). Trimming took 1 base from V and 14 from J, leaving 17 bases between them. Germline V lookup: CDR1 MNHNS, CDR2 SASEGT. This CDR3 contains 13 residues. The CDR3 reads CASSEEGTVLGFF. In DNA form, the CDR3 reads TGTGCCAGCAGTGAAGAAGGGACGGTATTAGGATTCTTT.

This sequence joins TRBV12-1 and TRBJ2-1; the table gives TRBD2 as D, unverified against the DNA. TRBV12-1 is designated a pseudogene. There are 14 residues in the CDR3. CDR3 coding DNA: TGTGCCAGCGCGGGAGGGAGCTCCTACAATGAGCAGTTCTTC. Translating it yields CASAGGSSYNEQFF.

This clonotype occurred a few times. This chain joins TRBV20-1 and TRBJ2-7; D possibly corresponds to TRBD1 (5 bases). CDR1 is DFQATT and CDR2 is SNEGSKA in the germline V gene (reference sequence). This CDR3 has 12 amino acids. Trimming removed 3 bases from V and 3 bases from J, with 9 bases in between. CDR3 bases: TGCAGTGCTAGGTCCGACAGCTACGAGCAGTACTTC. Translated, it gives CSARSDSYEQYF.